This T cell receptor (beta chain) is drawn from a study of cytomegalovirus exposure and HLA in healthy donors. General study points: Another analysis was done later, and it associated 15,000 or so TCR beta sequences with HLA alleles at 0.05 false discovery rate.

13 Jbeta primers and 60 Vbeta primers were used for the PCR. In the original processing: Roughly 80 million unique TCR beta chains, roughly 11 million of them shared, were counted by a later analysis. TCRdb's copy holds only in-frame clones and misses some; the assay was immunoSEQ multiplex PCR. That table is the source of V, J and clone size, and D and trimming were worked out from the DNA. The sample has some 110,000 clones, over 60% seen once. Worth noting for this clone: Its antigen is not identified.

The CDR3 has 15 amino acids. V was pared by 2 bases and J by 6 bases, with 7 bases of the junction left unmatched. Germline CDR1 reads SEHNR; CDR2 reads FQNEAQ (reference sequence). Sequencing used PBMCs. The chain links TRBV7-9 to TRBJ2-7; TRBD2 aligns across 10 bases. The TCR originated in a man aged 25 to 40 in good health and CMV-seropositive. In DNA form, the CDR3 reads TGTGCCAGCAGCTTAACAGCGGGGGGGCCTCGCGAGCAGTACTTC. Amino acid sequence: CASSLTAGGPREQYF.